A single sample is the source of the 29 T cell receptor beta chains below, sequenced in a study of cytomegalovirus exposure and HLA in healthy donors. PCR involved 60 Vbeta and 13 Jbeta primers. TCRdb keeps only in-frame clones here, not all; method: immunoSEQ multiplex PCR. The specimen's table records about 52,000 clones. The sample taken for sequencing was PBMCs. The receptor set was obtained from a woman aged 60-75 years in good health and CMV-seropositive.

The CDR3 nucleotides read TGTGCCAGCAGCCCCCGACAGGTGGACACTGAAGCTTTCTTT. Encoded protein: CASSPRQVDTEAFF. This chain uses TRBV9 with TRBJ1-1; a weak D match, TRBD1 (6 bases). The germline CDR1 and CDR2 sequences are SGDLS and YYNGEE. V dropped 4 bases and J dropped 3 bases, with 13 bases sitting between them. The CDR3 length is 14 residues.

The chain carries TRBV19 and TRBJ2-7; 8 bases are a match to TRBD1. The CDR3 runs to 14 residues. J lost 4 bases, V lost 3 bases, and 5 bases had no gene match. Germline V gives CDR1 LNHDA, CDR2 SQIVND (reference sequence). The CDR3 region has the DNA TGTGCCAGTAGTATCGCGACAGGGGATTACGAGCAGTACTTC. This sequence encodes CASSIATGDYEQYF.

The chain employs TRBV28 and TRBJ2-7; 9 bases map to TRBD1. The germline V gene has CDR1 MDHEN and CDR2 SYDVKM. The CDR3 extends over 15 amino acids. The V and J ends lost 6 bases and 1 base, in that order; junction bases with no gene match: 7. The CDR3 spells CASSPVGTGSYEQYF. CDR3 nucleotides: TGTGCCAGCAGCCCAGTGGGGACAGGGTCCTACGAGCAGTACTTC.

The chain has TRBV28 and TRBJ1-2; perhaps TRBD1 as D (6 bases). Germline V lookup: CDR1 MDHEN, CDR2 SYDVKM. Trimming stripped 6 bases from V and 3 bases from J, with 14 bases between. CDR3 size: 14 residues. The CDR3 here is CASSPPTGYYGYTF. The CDR3 DNA is TGTGCCAGCAGCCCGCCAACAGGGTACTATGGCTACACCTTC.

This chain connects TRBV7-2 to TRBJ1-2; the D gene is possibly TRBD1 (5 bases). This CDR3 comprises 14 residues. Trimming removed 7 bases from V and 0 bases from J, with 12 bases in between. Germline V CDR1 and CDR2: SGHTA, FQGNSA. CDR3 protein: CASKTEQANYGYTF. The CDR3 DNA reads as TGTGCCAGCAAGACCGAACAGGCTAACTATGGCTACACCTTC.

The rearrangement uses TRBV14 and TRBJ2-7; TRBD1 might be the D (6 bases). V lost 2 bases, J lost 4 bases, and 9 bases lay in between. Germline V gene sequence: CDR1 SGHDN, CDR2 FVKESK. This CDR3 is 13 amino acids long. The CDR3 sequence is CASSQRGGYEQYF. CDR3 DNA sequence: TGTGCCAGCAGCCAACGAGGGGGATACGAGCAGTACTTC.

The rearrangement uses TRBV18 and TRBJ2-5; 8 nucleotides align to TRBD1. V was pared by 6 bases and J by 7 bases, with 13 bases of the junction left unmatched. CDR1 is KGHSH and CDR2 is LQKENI in the germline V gene. The CDR3 contains 15 residues. The CDR3 bases are TGTGCCAGCTCCCCTTCGACAGGGGCGATCGGGACCCAGTACTTC. Residues: CASSPSTGAIGTQYF.

The V and J genes are TRBV13 and TRBJ2-7, with D perhaps matching TRBD2 (6 bases). V gave up 9 bases and J gave up 4 bases, with 10 bases separating them. From germline, CDR1 is PRHDT and CDR2 FYEKMQ (reference sequence). The CDR3 is made up of 11 amino acids. This CDR3 is CARSRGYEQYF. DNA for the CDR3: TGTGCCAGAAGCCGGGGGTACGAGCAGTACTTC.

V usage is TRBV28 and J usage is TRBJ1-5; D is unresolved. Trimming shortened V by 2 bases and J by 4 bases, and 3 bases separated the two germline ends. Per the germline V gene, CDR1 is MDHEN and CDR2 is SYDVKM. This CDR3 has 12 amino acids. The CDR3, as DNA: TGTGCCAGCAGTTTACAGAATCAGCCCCAGCATTTT. This encodes CASSLQNQPQHF. Together with reference TRBV28 and TRBJ1-5, the CDR3 gives the full variable domain: DVKVTQSSRYLVKRTGEKVFLECVQDMDHENMFWYRQDPGLGLRLIYFSYDVKMKEKGDIPEGYSVSREKKERFSLILESASTNQTSMYLCASSLQNQPQHFGDGTRLSIL.

The chain combines TRBV6-1 with TRBJ1-6; D might be TRBD1 (6 bases). V was trimmed by 6 bases and J by 6 bases, leaving 15 bases between them. This CDR3 contains 15 residues. Looked up from germline, CDR1 is MNHNS and CDR2 is SASEGT. The CDR3 DNA sequence: TGTGCCAGCAGCCAACAGGGTTTTTCTAATTCACCCCTCCACTTT. This gives the protein CASSQQGFSNSPLHF.

This chain links TRBV6-1 with TRBJ2-7, with unresolved D. The germline gives CDR1 MNHNS, CDR2 SASEGT. The CDR3 contains 12 residues. With 5 bases removed from V and 3 bases from J, the gap between germline ends came to 8 bases. The CDR3, as DNA: TGTGCCAGCAGTCTAGACGGCTACGAGCAGTACTTC. It encodes CASSLDGYEQYF.

As concerns this clone: This same CDR3 is encoded by further DNA sequences in the sample. The chain has TRBV6-5 and TRBJ2-7; D possibly corresponds to TRBD2 (5 bases). The CDR3 contains 15 residues. Trimming shortened V by 6 bases and J by 3 bases, and 18 bases separated the two germline ends. Germline V gene data show CDR1 as MNHEY and CDR2 as SVGAGI. CDR3 DNA: TGTGCCAGCAGCCCCTTTCTTACCGGGGTCTACGAGCAGTACTTC. Encoded protein: CASSPFLTGVYEQYF.

The chain carries TRBV5-1 and TRBJ2-1; D is perhaps TRBD2 (7 bases). The CDR3 extends over 15 amino acids. Deletions cut 3 bases from V and 2 bases from J, with 12 bases between. Germline CDR1 and CDR2: SGHRS and YFSETQ. The CDR3 spells CASSSGGAAYNEQFF. The CDR3 DNA reads TGCGCCAGCAGCTCTGGGGGGGCAGCCTACAATGAGCAGTTCTTC.

This chain joins TRBV2 and TRBJ1-6; perhaps TRBD1 as D (5 bases). The germline V and J ends were trimmed by 4 bases and 7 bases, with 14 bases remaining between them. The CDR3 has 15 residues. The V gene's germline CDR1 is SNHLY and CDR2 FYNNEI. The chain's CDR3 is CASSGRTLGNSPLHF. Written as DNA, the CDR3 is TGTGCCAGCAGTGGACGGACATTGGGGAATTCACCCCTCCACTTT. Drawing the rest from reference TRBV2 and TRBJ1-6, the complete variable domain is EPEVTQTPSHQVTQMGQEVILRCVPISNHLYFYWYRQILGQKVEFLVSFYNNEISEKSEIFDDQFSVERPDGSNFTLKIRSTKLEDSAMYFCASSGRTLGNSPLHFGNGTRLTVT.

The gene calls are TRBV4-3 and TRBJ2-1; no definite D call. The CDR3 has 16 residues. From germline, CDR1 is LGHNA and CDR2 YSLEER. With 2 bases removed from V and 7 bases from J, the gap between germline ends came to 18 bases. The CDR3 spells CASSQYSPSGRNEQFF. In DNA form, the CDR3 reads TGCGCCAGCAGCCAATACTCCCCATCGGGTAGGAATGAGCAGTTCTTC.

The chain couples TRBV5-1 to TRBJ1-6; 8 nucleotides agree with TRBD1. The V gene's germline CDR1 is SGHRS and CDR2 YFSETQ. Trimming cost V 4 bases and J 10 bases; bases outside gene matches: 7. This CDR3 is built from 14 residues. The CDR3 nucleotides read TGCGCCAGCAGCGTAGCACAGGGGGACTCACCCCTCCACTTT. This gives the protein CASSVAQGDSPLHF.

The CDR3: CASSPPDRSNLHF. CDR3 DNA sequence: TGTGCCAGCAGCCCCCCGGACAGGTCCAACCTCCACTTT. This chain connects TRBV13 to TRBJ1-6; 7 bases line up with TRBD1. Germline V lookup: CDR1 PRHDT, CDR2 FYEKMQ (reference sequence). J lost 15 bases, V lost 5 bases, and 10 bases had no gene match. The CDR3 loop spans 13 amino acids.

The chain combines TRBV5-1 with TRBJ2-1; 9 nucleotides line up with TRBD1. CDR1 and CDR2 (germline): SGHRS, YFSETQ. After removal of 5 bases from V and 12 bases from J, the junction contained 6 bases not matched to a gene. CDR3 size: 12 residues. CDR3 bases: TGCGCCAGCAGACCGGGACAGGGCTGGCAGTTCTTC. Translation gives CASRPGQGWQFF.

V gene TRBV29-1 combines with J gene TRBJ2-2; tentatively, D is TRBD1 (6 bases). V was clipped by 4 bases and J by 0 bases, with 12 bases between them. CDR3 length equals 15 residues. CDR1 is SQVTM and CDR2 is ANQGSEA in the germline V gene. CDR3 sequence (DNA): TGCAGCGTTGTTCAGGGGCCCTCGAACACCGGGGAGCTGTTTTTT. Its translation is CSVVQGPSNTGELFF.

This rearrangement joins TRBV11-2 to TRBJ2-1; 13 bases are a match to TRBD2. CDR3 length: 15 amino acids. J gave up 8 bases and V 5 bases, and 6 bases lay outside the gene matches. Germline V gene lookup returns CDR1 SGHAT and CDR2 FQNNGV. The DNA of the CDR3 is TGTGCCAGCAGCCGGACTAGCGGGGGCGACTATGAGCAGTTCTTC. Translating it yields CASSRTSGGDYEQFF.

The chain uses TRBV7-9 and TRBJ1-2; D is unclear. The CDR3 spans 14 residues. Germline CDR1 is SEHNR and CDR2 is FQNEAQ (reference sequence). The ends were cut back, 5 bases at V and 7 bases at J, with 17 bases in the middle. CDR3: CASSPVRYSSGYTF. The CDR3 DNA reads as TGTGCCAGCAGCCCGGTCCGGTATTCTTCTGGCTACACCTTC. Supplemented by reference TRBV7-9 and TRBJ1-2, the full variable domain reads DTGVSQNPRHKITKRGQNVTFRCDPISEHNRLYWYRQTLGQGPEFLTYFQNEAQLEKSRLLSDRFSAERPKGSFSTLEIQRTEQGDSAMYLCASSPVRYSSGYTFGSGTRLTVV.

The chain couples TRBV12-5 to TRBJ2-1; 7 positions agree with TRBD1. Germline V gives CDR1 LGHNT, CDR2 FRNRAP. This CDR3 is 14 amino acids long. J lost 4 bases, V lost 6 bases, and 6 bases had no gene match. The CDR3 loop is CASGSGTVYNEQFF. DNA of the CDR3: TGTGCTAGTGGATCAGGGACAGTTTACAATGAGCAGTTCTTC. Full variable domain (missing parts from reference TRBV12-5 and TRBJ2-1): DARVTQTPRHKVTEMGQEVTMRCQPILGHNTVFWYRQTMMQGLELLAYFRNRAPLDDSGMPKDRFSAEMPDATLATLKIQPSEPRDSAVYFCASGSGTVYNEQFFGPGTRLTVL.

This chain uses TRBV18 with TRBJ1-5; the match to TRBD1 covers 7 bases. This CDR3 comprises 17 residues. After removal of 8 bases from V and 5 bases from J, the junction contained 18 bases not matched to a gene. Germline loops: CDR1 KGHSH, CDR2 LQKENI. This chain's CDR3 is CASTLTLDRAADQPQHF. Written as DNA, the CDR3 is TGTGCCAGCACGCTAACACTAGACAGGGCCGCCGATCAGCCCCAGCATTTT.

This chain joins TRBV6-1 and TRBJ2-1; D is ambiguous. Germline V lookup: CDR1 MNHNS, CDR2 SASEGT. This CDR3 has 16 amino acids. V lost 4 bases and J 5 bases, leaving 18 bases between the germline ends. The CDR3 DNA sequence: TGTGCCAGCAGTGCCCAGCGCGATACACCCGACAATGAGCAGTTCTTC. Its protein product is CASSAQRDTPDNEQFF.

This chain connects TRBV6-5 to TRBJ2-7; TRBD1 agrees at 8 bases. CDR3 length: 16 amino acids. V lost 6 bases, J lost 0 bases, and 10 bases stayed unmatched. Germline V CDR1 and CDR2: MNHEY, SVGAGI. Here the CDR3 DNA reads TGTGCCAGCAGCTACGCTTCGACAGGGGACTCCTACGAGCAGTACTTC. This codes for CASSYASTGDSYEQYF.

The gene calls are TRBV6-1 and TRBJ1-3; TRBD1 agrees at 8 bases. Germline V gene sequence: CDR1 MNHNS, CDR2 SASEGT. This CDR3 has 14 amino acids. V was pared by 4 bases and J by 4 bases, with 3 bases of the junction left unmatched. CDR3 in DNA: TGTGCCAGCAGTGTTGGGACAGGAGGAAACACCATATATTTT. Translation gives CASSVGTGGNTIYF.

About this clone: The same CDR3 arises from other DNA sequences in this sample as well. The rearrangement links TRBV6-5 to TRBJ1-5; weak D call: TRBD1 (6 bases). This CDR3 has 15 amino acids. The ends were cut back, 4 bases at V and 6 bases at J, with 16 bases in the middle. Looked up from germline, CDR1 is MNHEY and CDR2 is SVGAGI. The CDR3 DNA follows: TGTGCCAGCAGTTTGGGGGGGGGCGAAGGTCAGCCCCAGCATTTT. The encoded protein is CASSLGGGEGQPQHF.

The rearrangement links TRBV6-6 to TRBJ2-5, with 7 bases aligning to TRBD2. Looked up from germline, CDR1 is MNHNY and CDR2 is SVGAGI (reference sequence). V dropped 2 bases and J dropped 5; count of bases not matched to a gene: 5. The CDR3 consists of 14 residues. The DNA for the CDR3 is TGTGCCAGCAGTTACGCAGCGGGACGGGAGACCCAGTACTTC. As protein: CASSYAAGRETQYF.

The J gene is TRBJ2-1, the V gene TRBV7-6; TRBD1 is a possible D gene (5 bases). V shed 5 bases and J shed 8 bases, with 13 bases lying between them. The CDR3 sequence is 13 residues long. Per the germline V gene, CDR1 is SGHVS and CDR2 is FNYEAQ. Here the CDR3 reads CASSPPRVHEQFF. Written as DNA, the CDR3 is TGTGCCAGCAGCCCCCCCAGGGTGCATGAGCAGTTCTTC.